These T cell receptor beta chains were read from a single sample in a study of T cell repertoires in cytomegalovirus infection. TCRdb fed the reads into MiXCR, producing one record per CDR3 protein. Of some 700,000 distinct CDR3 sequences in the sample, roughly 35% are singletons; the top ten hold around 2.6%. Sequenced: PBMCs. Receptors were obtained from a human donor in good health (CMV status not recorded). Some clones in this sample may be carry-over from other donors' samples. Each CDR3 is given with its conserved first and last residue. The D gene is left open where the match is weak. Where a row states a size, it is once, few, many or the class of an expanded clone; other rows omit it.

v_call	clone_size	d_call	j_call	cdr3_aa	cdr3_nt
TRBV3-1	-	TRBD1	TRBJ1-5	CASSPGQGLSIQPQHF	TGTGCCAGCAGCCCGGGACAGGGGCTCTCAATCCAGCCCCAGCATTTT
TRBV20-1	once	-	TRBJ1-6	CSARGSRADLSPLHF	TGCAGTGCTAGAGGAAGTAGGGCAGACCTTTCACCCCTCCACTTT
TRBV7-9	few	-	TRBJ2-5	CASSPFGQETQYF	TGTGCCAGCAGCCCTTTCGGCCAAGAGACCCAGTACTTC
TRBV29-1	-	TRBD2	TRBJ2-1	CSVAGTSGRDEQFF	TGCAGCGTTGCCGGGACTAGCGGGAGAGATGAGCAGTTCTTC
TRBV6-6	-	-	TRBJ1-2	CASLGTLRGNYGYTF	TGTGCCAGCTTGGGCACCCTGAGGGGTAACTATGGCTACACCTTC
TRBV7-8	few	-	TRBJ2-7	CASSHRRAENEQYF	TGTGCCAGCAGCCACCGACGGGCTGAAAACGAGCAGTACTTC
TRBV28	once	TRBD2	TRBJ2-7	CASSASGLATSYEQYF	TGTGCCAGCAGTGCCTCGGGACTAGCGACATCCTACGAGCAGTACTTC
TRBV5-1	many	-	TRBJ2-7	CASSLGAASYEQYF	TGCGCCAGCAGCTTGGGGGCAGCTTCTTACGAGCAGTACTTC
TRBV7-2	few	-	TRBJ2-2	CASSLQGGNTGELFF	TGTGCCAGCAGCTTACAGGGGGGGAACACCGGGGAGCTGTTTTTT
TRBV6-6	-	TRBD1	TRBJ1-5	CASSYADRPRGNQPQHF	TGTGCCAGCAGTTACGCGGACAGGCCCCGAGGCAATCAGCCCCAGCATTTT
TRBV7-8	few	TRBD2	TRBJ2-5	CATDLKAGVEETQYF	TGTGCCACCGACCTTAAAGCGGGAGTAGAAGAGACCCAGTACTTC
TRBV28	many	-	TRBJ2-7	CASSNRDSYEQYF	TGTGCCAGCTCGAACAGGGACTCCTACGAGCAGTACTTC
TRBV7-6	many	-	TRBJ2-2	CASSLGGGPSTGELFF	TGTGCCAGCAGCTTGGGGGGGGGGCCGTCCACCGGGGAGCTGTTTTTT
TRBV14	-	-	TRBJ1-1	CASSQLDRMNTEAFF	TGTGCCAGCAGCCAACTCGACAGAATGAACACTGAAGCTTTCTTT
TRBV7-8	many	-	TRBJ2-1	CASSPVPGQRDWDEQFF	TGTGCCAGCAGCCCAGTCCCGGGACAGAGGGACTGGGATGAGCAGTTCTTC
TRBV6-1	-	-	TRBJ2-7	CASRLRGGEQYF	TGTGCCAGCAGGCTAAGGGGAGGCGAGCAGTACTTC
TRBV27	many	-	TRBJ2-6	CASSPPRRGGSGANVLTF	TGTGCCAGCAGTCCCCCCAGAAGAGGGGGCTCTGGGGCCAACGTCCTGACTTTC
TRBV7-8	-	TRBD1	TRBJ1-5	CASSSPPRGSNQPQHF	TGTGCCAGCAGCTCCCCCCCCAGGGGGAGCAATCAGCCCCAGCATTTT
TRBV6-8	few	-	TRBJ2-5	CASSSKAGTQYF	TGTGCCAGCAGCTCGAAGGCGGGGACCCAGTACTTC
TRBV4-1	few	TRBD2	TRBJ2-3	CASSQDGGGPKEDTQYF	TGCGCCAGCAGCCAAGATGGGGGAGGGCCTAAGGAAGATACGCAGTATTTT
TRBV7-2	-	TRBD1	TRBJ1-1	CASSTDRGRSEAFF	TGTGCCAGCAGCACCGACAGGGGGCGATCTGAAGCTTTCTTT
TRBV7-9	few	-	TRBJ1-3	CASITTGSGNTIYF	TGTGCCAGCATCACGACCGGGTCCGGAAACACCATATATTTT
TRBV6-6	-	-	TRBJ2-1	CASRPTSSPYLEQFF	TGTGCCAGCAGGCCGACTAGTTCCCCCTACCTTGAGCAGTTCTTC
TRBV7-2	few	TRBD1	TRBJ2-7	CASSLNSLRTGGGGEQYF	TGTGCCAGCAGCTTAAATTCTTTAAGGACAGGGGGAGGGGGCGAGCAGTACTTC
TRBV4-1	few	TRBD2	TRBJ2-3	CASSQLAGRADTQYF	TGCGCCAGCAGCCAACTAGCGGGCCGGGCAGATACGCAGTATTTT
TRBV10-3	-	TRBD1	TRBJ2-7	CAIRDRDRASEQYF	TGTGCCATCAGGGACCGGGACAGGGCTTCCGAGCAGTACTTC
TRBV7-8	-	-	TRBJ1-1	CASSLVWGENTEAFF	TGTGCCAGCAGCTTAGTTTGGGGCGAGAACACTGAAGCTTTCTTT
TRBV7-2	-	-	TRBJ2-1	CASSLAYPLAPTNEQFF	TGTGCCAGCAGCTTAGCTTACCCCCTAGCGCCCACCAATGAGCAGTTCTTC
TRBV10-3	few	-	TRBJ2-1	CAISESEDTRTYNEQFF	TGTGCCATCAGTGAGTCCGAGGACACCCGCACCTACAATGAGCAGTTCTTC
TRBV20-1	-	-	TRBJ1-2	CSARRIPYGYTF	TGCAGTGCTAGACGGATTCCCTATGGCTACACCTTC
TRBV14	-	-	TRBJ1-4	CASSQEPRGGGKLFF	TGTGCCAGCAGCCAAGAACCGAGGGGAGGGGGGAAACTGTTTTTT
TRBV2	-	TRBD2	TRBJ2-5	CASSRTSGHQETQYF	TGTGCCAGCAGTCGGACTAGCGGACACCAAGAGACCCAGTACTTC
TRBV24-1	few	-	TRBJ2-3	CATSDPTRSTDTQYF	TGTGCCACCAGTGACCCGACACGTAGCACAGATACGCAGTATTTT
TRBV12-3/TRBV12-4	-	-	TRBJ2-1	CASSFAQIYNEQFF	TGTGCCAGCAGTTTTGCACAGATATACAATGAGCAGTTCTTC
TRBV3-1	-	-	TRBJ2-7	CASSQAGGLYEQYF	TGTGCCAGCAGCCAAGCTGGGGGCCTTTACGAGCAGTACTTC
TRBV28	-	-	TRBJ1-6	CAPRGGGPPLHF	TGTGCCCCTCGGGGGGGGGGACCACCCCTCCACTTT
TRBV6-6	-	-	TRBJ1-5	CASSYSIGGDQPQHF	TGTGCCAGCAGTTACTCGATTGGGGGGGATCAGCCCCAGCATTTT
TRBV25-1	-	TRBD2	TRBJ2-1	CASSVGTSGRPYNEQFF	TGTGCCAGCAGTGTCGGGACTAGCGGGAGACCCTACAATGAGCAGTTCTTC
TRBV19	-	-	TRBJ1-5	CASSIQDNQHF	TGTGCCAGTAGTATACAGGATAATCAGCATTTT
TRBV6-2/TRBV6-3	many	-	TRBJ2-5	CASSSGGPGETQYF	TGTGCCAGCAGTTCCGGTGGGCCTGGGGAGACCCAGTACTTC